The 17 T cell receptor beta chains given below trace back to one sample, sequenced in a study of blood T cells in healthy people across ages. The authors ran a second PCR of roughly 7 to 11 cycles using a sample-barcoded 5' primer and a J-beta primer mix. TCRdb ran MiXCR on the 5' RACE reads and lists one entry per CDR3 protein. Of about 280,000 distinct CDR3 sequences listed, roughly 27% are singletons. The sequenced material came from blood. Receptors originate from a woman between 70 and 85 years old in good health.

The sample holds a few counts of this clonotype. The chain links TRBV10-1 to TRBJ2-3; D might be TRBD1 or TRBD2, each matching 5 bases. The V end was cut by 6 bases, the J end by 3 bases, with 16 bases between. The CDR3 is made up of 15 amino acids. The germline gives CDR1 WNHNN, CDR2 SYGVQD (reference sequence). The CDR3 is CASSHGTGITDTQYF. The CDR3 region has the DNA TGCGCCAGCAGCCACGGGACGGGGATAACAGATACGCAGTATTTT.

This clonotype was counted between two and nine times. The chain uses TRBV20-1 and TRBJ2-1, with 8 bases fitting TRBD2. V was clipped by 4 bases and J by 0 bases; unmatched bases: 8. The CDR3 extends over 16 amino acids. Germline-derived CDR1 and CDR2 are DFQATT and SNEGSKA (reference sequence). CDR3 DNA sequence: TGCAGTGCTACCGACGAACTAGCGGTCTCCTACAATGAGCAGTTCTTC. This gives the protein CSATDELAVSYNEQFF.

The chain couples TRBV6-1 to TRBJ2-6; possible D gene TRBD2, 6 bases. The CDR3 sequence is 16 residues long. V dropped 7 bases and J dropped 0 bases, with 13 bases sitting between them. Germline loops: CDR1 MNHNS, CDR2 SASEGT. The CDR3 loop reads CASTGLGGSGANVLTF. The CDR3 nucleotides read TGTGCCAGCACGGGTTTGGGGGGCTCTGGGGCCAACGTCCTGACTTTC.

This clonotype was found a few times. The CDR3: CASSSLEREPQHF. The DNA for the CDR3 is TGTGCCAGCTCATCACTTGAGAGGGAGCCCCAGCATTTT. V usage is TRBV18 and J usage is TRBJ1-5, with D hard to call. Trimming cost V 5 bases and J 8 bases, with 13 bases left between them. Germline V gene sequence: CDR1 KGHSH, CDR2 LQKENI. The CDR3 totals 13 residues. The full variable domain, completed using reference TRBV18 and TRBJ1-5, is NAGVMQNPRHLVRRRGQEARLRCSPMKGHSHVYWYRQLPEEGLKFMVYLQKENIIDESGMPKERFSAEFPKEGPSILRIQQVVRGDSAAYFCASSSLEREPQHFGDGTRLSIL.

The chain has TRBV6-5 and TRBJ1-2; weak D call: TRBD1 (6 bases). Germline values: CDR1 MNHEY, CDR2 SVGAGI. The CDR3 runs 15 residues. Trimming took off 3 bases at V and 5 bases at J, with 16 bases between the two ends. The CDR3 loop is CASSYSSGTLYGYTF. For the CDR3, the DNA is TGTGCCAGCAGTTATAGTTCGGGGACACTGTATGGCTACACCTTC.

V gene TRBV12-3 or TRBV12-4 combines with J gene TRBJ1-5; a weak D match, TRBD1 (5 bases). The germline V and J ends were trimmed by 1 base and 4 bases, with 14 bases remaining between them. The CDR3 covers 16 residues. Here the CDR3 reads CASSLGQLGGNQPQHF. In nucleotides, the CDR3 is TGTGCCAGCAGTTTAGGGCAGCTCGGGGGGAATCAGCCCCAGCATTTT.

The chain combines TRBV6-2 or TRBV6-3 with TRBJ2-1; tentative D call: TRBD2 (7 bases). The CDR3 extends over 14 amino acids. V lost 8 bases to trimming and J lost 0 bases, with 11 bases between them. Germline V gives CDR1 MNHEY, CDR2 SVGEGT. CDR3 protein: CASLRGGSYNEQFF. The CDR3 DNA reads as TGTGCCAGCTTAAGGGGGGGCTCCTACAATGAGCAGTTCTTC.

V usage is TRBV20-1 and J usage is TRBJ2-1; perhaps D is TRBD1 or TRBD2 (6 bases each). The CDR3 covers 12 residues. V was cut by 8 bases and J by 7 bases, with 15 bases left in between. Germline lookup yields CDR1 DFQATT and CDR2 SNEGSKA (reference sequence). This CDR3 reads CSSDQGGNEQFF. CDR3 nucleotide sequence: TGCAGTTCCGACCAAGGGGGGAATGAGCAGTTCTTC.

The genes are TRBV20-1 and TRBJ2-2, with unresolved D. The CDR3 contains 14 residues. Germline V CDR1 and CDR2: DFQATT, SNEGSKA (reference sequence). Trimming took off 3 bases at V and 1 base at J, with 9 bases between the two ends. The CDR3 region is CSASVAKNTGELFF. The CDR3 nucleotides read TGCAGTGCTAGTGTAGCAAAGAACACCGGGGAGCTGTTTTTT.

This clonotype showed up just once. The V gene is TRBV28, the J gene TRBJ2-5, with a possible D match to TRBD2 (5 bases). The V end was cut by 6 bases, the J end by 11 bases, with 31 bases between. Germline V gene data show CDR1 as MDHEN and CDR2 as SYDVKM. This CDR3 spans 17 amino acids. CDR3: CASRGPMQDGVDRGQYF. The CDR3 nucleotides are TGTGCCAGCAGAGGTCCAATGCAGGACGGGGTAGATCGCGGGCAGTACTTC.

This clonotype was found many times. This chain connects TRBV7-2 to TRBJ2-5; D unresolved. Germline V gives CDR1 SGHTA, CDR2 FQGNSA. V lost 1 base, J lost 1 base, and 4 bases lay in between. The CDR3 has 13 residues. As DNA, the CDR3 is TGTGCCAGCAGCTTAGGCACCCAAGAGACCCAGTACTTC. Residues: CASSLGTQETQYF.

This clonotype has only a few counts. The rearrangement links TRBV3-1 to TRBJ1-4; unclear D gene. In germline, CDR1 is LGHDT, CDR2 YNNKEL (reference sequence). The V gene lost 2 bases and the J gene lost 8 bases, with 12 bases spanning the gap. This CDR3 comprises 14 residues. CDR3 sequence (DNA): TGTGCCAGCAGCCAATCGGGAAGGGAGGAAAAACTGTTTTTT. Protein product: CASSQSGREEKLFF.

V gene TRBV7-9 combines with J gene TRBJ1-4, with a weak D call TRBD1 (5 bases). Germline V gene lookup returns CDR1 SEHNR and CDR2 FQNEAQ (reference sequence). The V end was cut by 8 bases, the J end by 0 bases, with 10 bases between. The CDR3 is 14 residues long. This CDR3 reads CASERGATNEKLFF. CDR3 coding DNA: TGTGCCAGCGAAAGGGGTGCAACTAATGAAAAACTGTTTTTT.

The sample holds a few counts of this clonotype. This chain links TRBV4-1 with TRBJ1-5, with D unresolved. CDR1 and CDR2 (germline): MGHRA, YSYEKL. The CDR3 has 15 amino acids. The ends were cut back, 6 bases at V and 3 bases at J, with 15 bases in the middle. In DNA, the CDR3 is TGCGCCAGCAGAACAATACCGGGAACCAATCAGCCCCAGCATTTT. Translation gives CASRTIPGTNQPQHF.

This clonotype was seen a few times. CDR3 nucleotide sequence: TGCAGTGCTACTCCGGGACAGGTAGTAGATACGCAGTATTTT. Residues: CSATPGQVVDTQYF. The V and J genes are TRBV20-1 and TRBJ2-3, with TRBD1 matching 8 bases. J gave up 5 bases and V 4 bases, and 8 bases lay outside the gene matches. Germline CDR1 is DFQATT and CDR2 is SNEGSKA (reference sequence). This CDR3 comprises 14 residues.

This clonotype turned up a few times. Given a much more abundant clone one base away, this may be a read error. The chain couples TRBV29-1 to TRBJ2-5; tentatively, D is TRBD1 (5 bases). The J call is in doubt because the DNA end fits TRBJ2-1 better. Germline CDR1 and CDR2: SQVTM and ANQGSEA. There are 11 residues in the CDR3. The CDR3 sequence: CGVDKGNEQFF. CDR3 in DNA: TGCGGCGTTGATAAGGGGAATGAGCAGTTCTTC.

The J gene is TRBJ2-2, the V gene TRBV4-2; TRBD2 matches at 11 bases. In germline, CDR1 is LGHNA, CDR2 YNFKEQ. Trimming removed 0 bases from V and 9 bases from J; junction bases left unmatched: 9. The CDR3 is 17 residues long. CDR3 in amino acids: CASSQDPTSGRIWELFF. The CDR3 coding sequence is TGTGCCAGCAGCCAAGACCCCACTAGCGGGAGAATCTGGGAGCTGTTTTTT.